This TCR beta chain was retrieved from a study of Graves' ophthalmopathy and Graves' hyperthyroidism listed by TCRdb under 2018. Regarding the research as a whole: Peripheral blood samples were taken at the time of initial diagnosis, before any treatment was given. To tell Graves' ophthalmopathy apart from Graves' hyperthyroidism, and to predict which patients would progress to ophthalmopathy, the study relied on TCR beta repertoire signatures. In total, approximately 130 blood samples were TCR-sequenced: 40 to 45 ophthalmopathy, 75 hyperthyroidism and some 17 hyperthyroidism-to-ophthalmopathy patients. In about six hyperthyroidism patients, T-cell repertoires of thyroid tissue and blood were compared. To explore V-J signatures that separate ophthalmopathy from hyperthyroidism, a discovery set of more than 95 patients was enrolled, consisting of fewer than 45 with ophthalmopathy and approximately 60 with stable hyperthyroidism. For independent validation, a separate cohort was made up of around 19 hyperthyroidism patients plus 17 patients who later progressed from hyperthyroidism to ophthalmopathy. After sampling, hyperthyroidism patients received methimazole starting at 30 mg daily, and ophthalmopathy patients received high-dose intravenous methylprednisolone.

What the research found in general, with its limitations: In validation, the model predicted ophthalmopathy progression with about 70% sensitivity and approximately 72% specificity; eleven to twelve predicted patients were CT-confirmed with GO in a median of about 6.1 months. The 13-signature model separated ophthalmopathy from stable hyperthyroidism with around 90% sensitivity and approximately 83% specificity in cross-validation, and 80%/75% in the test set. No statistical method was used to predetermine the sample size, and group allocation was not hidden from the investigators. Most expanded thyroid clonotypes with a frequency above 0.001 also appeared in blood, which suggests that blood repertoires may reflect the immune response in the thyroid.

There are many counts of this clonotype. Its cognate antigen has yet to be identified. Nothing much larger sits one base from this clone, and base qualities are not available. For repertoire sequencing, TCR beta CDR3 regions were amplified from RNA transcripts. A first-round RT-PCR used HTBI primers with the Qiagen OneStep RT-PCR kit, followed by a second-round multiplex PCR, size selection and purification. Sequencing of the libraries was carried out on an Illumina HiSeq2000 in paired-end mode with 100 bp reads. The paper's data handling went like this. Reads were processed with SOAPnuke, discarding reads with adapters, uncalled bases, mean Phred below 15, or no exact constant-primer or identifier match. High-quality paired reads were merged with COPE v1.2.5. Each unique nucleotide sequence was defined as a clonotype, and clonotypes were aligned to IMGT TRB V, D and J references with MiTCR v1.1. The analysis was limited to V-J combinations with a frequency above 0.0001, which together covered over 98% of repertoires. For each V-J combination, a TCR clonal expansion and chaos score was defined as the ratio of F50 clonal expansion to chaos observed in the TCRdist matrix. Features were reduced by Welch's t-statistics and random forest to roughly 14 V-J combinations, which fed a naive Bayes classifier. The Morisita-Horn index was used to measure how similar the thyroid and blood repertoires were. Through fastp at Q25 and MiXCR, TCRdb rebuilt clones from the public reads, retaining in-frame beta chains. Rows are unified per CDR3 protein, each entry keeping the most common DNA and genes. TCRdb, not the original authors, processed these V and J calls. For this sample the table gives a few hundred thousand distinct CDR3 sequences, of which roughly a sixth were detected only once. Together, the top ten hold roughly 2.3% of the sample.

Hyperthyroidism was defined as stable when no progression to ophthalmopathy occurred within 18 months of follow-up. Hyperthyroidism patients were newly diagnosed, were aged 18 to 65 years, and had a disease duration under 2 months. Anyone with other autoimmune diseases, uncontrolled infections, pregnancy or lactation was excluded from the study. Clinical symptoms, serum thyroxine, TRAb, thyroid ultrasound and orbital computed tomography formed the basis of the diagnosis. Ficoll-Paque density gradient centrifugation was used to isolate PBMCs from around 10 ml of fresh peripheral blood. Trizol reagent was used to extract the total RNA, and its quality was then checked on an Agilent 2100 Bioanalyzer. After removal of 6 bases from V and 0 bases from J, the junction retains 16 bases not matched to a gene. For CDR1 and CDR2, the germline V gene lists LGHNA and YNFKEQ. There are 18 amino acids in the CDR3, from cysteine to phenylalanine inclusive. Just the 54-base CDR3 DNA is kept, in frame starting at base 1.

This TCR derives from an adult woman with stable Graves' hyperthyroidism. The chain was built from TRBV4-2 and TRBJ1-2; TRBD1 agrees with 7 junctional bases. The sequenced sample consisted of peripheral blood. DNA sequence: TGTGCCAGCAGTCCTTATCCTACACGGACAGGACCTAACTATGGCTACACCTTC. Its coded protein is CASSPYPTRTGPNYGYTF.